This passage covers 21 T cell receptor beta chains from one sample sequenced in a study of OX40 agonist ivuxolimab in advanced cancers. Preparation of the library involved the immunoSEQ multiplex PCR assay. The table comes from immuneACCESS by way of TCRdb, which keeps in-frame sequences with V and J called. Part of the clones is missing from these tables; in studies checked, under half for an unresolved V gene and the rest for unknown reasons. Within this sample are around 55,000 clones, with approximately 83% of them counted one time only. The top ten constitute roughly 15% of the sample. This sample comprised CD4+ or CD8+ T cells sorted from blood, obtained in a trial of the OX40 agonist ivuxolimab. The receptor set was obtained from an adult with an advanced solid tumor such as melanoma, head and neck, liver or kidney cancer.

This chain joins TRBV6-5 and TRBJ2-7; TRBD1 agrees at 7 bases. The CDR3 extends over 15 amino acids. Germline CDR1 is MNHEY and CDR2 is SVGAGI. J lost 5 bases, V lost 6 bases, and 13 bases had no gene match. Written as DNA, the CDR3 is TGTGCCAGCAGGACAATCTGGACAGGTGGTCACGAGCAGTACTTC. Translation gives CASRTIWTGGHEQYF.

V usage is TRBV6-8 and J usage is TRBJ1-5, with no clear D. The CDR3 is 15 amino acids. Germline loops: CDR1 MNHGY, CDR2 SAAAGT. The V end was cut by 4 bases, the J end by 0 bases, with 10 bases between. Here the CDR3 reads CASSSEELSNQPQHF. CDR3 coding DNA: TGTGCCAGCAGTTCCGAGGAACTTAGCAATCAGCCCCAGCATTTT.

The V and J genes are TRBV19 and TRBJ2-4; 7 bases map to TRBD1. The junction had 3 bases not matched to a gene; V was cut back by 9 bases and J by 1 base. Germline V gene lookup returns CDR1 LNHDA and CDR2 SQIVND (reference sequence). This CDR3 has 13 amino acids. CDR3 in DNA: TGTGCCAGCACGGACAGGGCCAAAAACATTCAGTACTTC. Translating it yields CASTDRAKNIQYF.

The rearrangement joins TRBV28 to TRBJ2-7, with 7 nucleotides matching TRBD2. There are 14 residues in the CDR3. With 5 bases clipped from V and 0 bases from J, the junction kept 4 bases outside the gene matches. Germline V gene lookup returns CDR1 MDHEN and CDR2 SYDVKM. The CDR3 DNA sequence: TGTGCCAGCAGTAAAGCGGGGAGCTCCTACGAGCAGTACTTC. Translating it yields CASSKAGSSYEQYF.

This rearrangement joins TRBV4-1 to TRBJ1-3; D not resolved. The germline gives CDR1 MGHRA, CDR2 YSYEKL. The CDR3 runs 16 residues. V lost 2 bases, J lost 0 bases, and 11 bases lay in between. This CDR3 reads CASSQPNANSGNTIYF. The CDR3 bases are TGCGCCAGCAGCCAACCAAACGCAAACTCTGGAAACACCATATATTTT.

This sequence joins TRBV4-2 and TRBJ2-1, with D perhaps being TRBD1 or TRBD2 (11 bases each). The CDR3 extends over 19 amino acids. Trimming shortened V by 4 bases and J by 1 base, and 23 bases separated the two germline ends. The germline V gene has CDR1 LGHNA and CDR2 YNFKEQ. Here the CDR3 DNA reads TGTGCCAGCAGCCTCCGGGACAGGGGGACTAGCGGATCCTACAATGAGCAGTTCTTC. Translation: CASSLRDRGTSGSYNEQFF.

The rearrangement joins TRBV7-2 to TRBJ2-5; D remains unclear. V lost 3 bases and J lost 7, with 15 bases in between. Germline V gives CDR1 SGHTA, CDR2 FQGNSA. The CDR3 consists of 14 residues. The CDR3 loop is CASSFIHGVGTQYF. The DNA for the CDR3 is TGTGCCAGCAGCTTCATTCATGGGGTTGGGACCCAGTACTTC. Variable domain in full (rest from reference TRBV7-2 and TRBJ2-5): GAGVSQSPSNKVTEKGKDVELRCDPISGHTALYWYRQSLGQGLEFLIYFQGNSAPDKSGLPSDRFSAERTGGSVSTLTIQRTQQEDSAVYLCASSFIHGVGTQYFGPGTRLLVL.

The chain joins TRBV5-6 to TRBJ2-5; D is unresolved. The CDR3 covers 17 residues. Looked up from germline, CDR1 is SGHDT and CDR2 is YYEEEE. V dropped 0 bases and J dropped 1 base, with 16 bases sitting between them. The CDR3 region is CASSLATQRVPQETQYF. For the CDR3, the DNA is TGTGCCAGCAGCTTGGCCACTCAACGGGTACCCCAAGAGACCCAGTACTTC. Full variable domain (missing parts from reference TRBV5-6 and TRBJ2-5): DAGVTQSPTHLIKTRGQQVTLRCSPKSGHDTVSWYQQALGQGPQFIFQYYEEEERQRGNFPDRFSGHQFPNYSSELNVNALLLGDSALYLCASSLATQRVPQETQYFGPGTRLLVL.

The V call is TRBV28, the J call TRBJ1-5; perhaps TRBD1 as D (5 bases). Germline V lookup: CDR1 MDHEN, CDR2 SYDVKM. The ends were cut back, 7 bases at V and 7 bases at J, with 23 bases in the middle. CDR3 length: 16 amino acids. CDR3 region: CASTPLGQGLGQPQHF. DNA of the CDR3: TGTGCCAGCACCCCCCTAGGCCAGGGACTAGGGCAGCCCCAGCATTTT.

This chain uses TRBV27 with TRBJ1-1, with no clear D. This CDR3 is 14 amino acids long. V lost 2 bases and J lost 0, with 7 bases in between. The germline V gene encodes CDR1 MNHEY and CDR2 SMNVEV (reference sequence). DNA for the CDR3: TGTGCCAGCAGTTTAAGCCTGATGAACACTGAAGCTTTCTTT. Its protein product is CASSLSLMNTEAFF.

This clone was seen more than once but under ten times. The CDR3 region is CASSPKSGTGPNEQFF. In DNA form, the CDR3 reads TGTGCCAGCAGCCCCAAGTCCGGGACAGGGCCTAATGAGCAGTTCTTC. This chain uses TRBV7-8 with TRBJ2-1; 9 bases agree with TRBD1. The V and J ends lost 5 bases and 7 bases, in that order; junction bases with no gene match: 12. This CDR3 region has 16 residues. CDR1 and CDR2 from the germline V gene are SGHVS and FQNEAQ.

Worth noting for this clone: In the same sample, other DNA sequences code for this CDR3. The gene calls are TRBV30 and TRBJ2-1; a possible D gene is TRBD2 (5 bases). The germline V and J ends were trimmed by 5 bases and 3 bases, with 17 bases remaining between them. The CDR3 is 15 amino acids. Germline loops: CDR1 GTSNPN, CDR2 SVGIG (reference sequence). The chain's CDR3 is CAWGARERDYNEQFF. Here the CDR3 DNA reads TGTGCCTGGGGTGCGAGGGAACGGGACTACAATGAGCAGTTCTTC.

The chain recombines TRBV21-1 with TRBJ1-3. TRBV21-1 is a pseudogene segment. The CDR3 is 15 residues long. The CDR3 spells CASSKALFGFNTIYF. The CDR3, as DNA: TGTGCCAGCAGCAAAGCGCTTTTCGGTTTCAACACCATATATTTT.

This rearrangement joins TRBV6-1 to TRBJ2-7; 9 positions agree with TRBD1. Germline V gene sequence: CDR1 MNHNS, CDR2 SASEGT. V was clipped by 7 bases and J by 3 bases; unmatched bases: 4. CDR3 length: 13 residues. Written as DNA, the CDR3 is TGTGCCAGCACCGCGACAGGGGGCTACGAGCAGTACTTC. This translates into CASTATGGYEQYF.

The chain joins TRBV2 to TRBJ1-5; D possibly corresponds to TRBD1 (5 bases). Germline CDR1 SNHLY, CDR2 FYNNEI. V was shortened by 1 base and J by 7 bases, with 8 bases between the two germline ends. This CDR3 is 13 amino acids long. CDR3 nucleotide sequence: TGTGCCAGCAGTGAAGAGGGACGACAGCCCCAGCATTTT. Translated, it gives CASSEEGRQPQHF.

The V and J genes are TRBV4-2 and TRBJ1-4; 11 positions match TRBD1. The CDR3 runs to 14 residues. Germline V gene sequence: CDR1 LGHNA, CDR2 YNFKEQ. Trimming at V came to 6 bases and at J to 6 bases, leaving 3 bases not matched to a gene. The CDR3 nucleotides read TGTGCCAGCAGACGGACAGGGGGCGATGAAAAACTGTTTTTT. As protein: CASRRTGGDEKLFF.

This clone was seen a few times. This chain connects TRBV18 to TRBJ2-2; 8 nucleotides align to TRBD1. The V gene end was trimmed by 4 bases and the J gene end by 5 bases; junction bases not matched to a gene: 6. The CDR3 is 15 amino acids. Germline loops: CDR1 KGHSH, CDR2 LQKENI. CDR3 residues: CASSLGQEVTGELFF. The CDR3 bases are TGTGCCAGCTCACTGGGACAGGAAGTAACCGGGGAGCTGTTTTTT.

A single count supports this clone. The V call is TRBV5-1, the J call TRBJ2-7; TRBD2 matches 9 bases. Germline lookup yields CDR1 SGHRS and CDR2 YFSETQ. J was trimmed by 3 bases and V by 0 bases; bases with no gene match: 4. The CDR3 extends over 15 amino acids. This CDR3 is CASSLEGSGGYEQYF. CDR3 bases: TGCGCCAGCAGCTTGGAGGGTAGCGGGGGCTACGAGCAGTACTTC. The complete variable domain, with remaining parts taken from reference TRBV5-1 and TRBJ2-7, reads KAGVTQTPRYLIKTRGQQVTLSCSPISGHRSVSWYQQTPGQGLQFLFEYFSETQRNKGNFPGRFSGRQFSNSRSEMNVSTLELGDSALYLCASSLEGSGGYEQYFGPGTRLTVT.

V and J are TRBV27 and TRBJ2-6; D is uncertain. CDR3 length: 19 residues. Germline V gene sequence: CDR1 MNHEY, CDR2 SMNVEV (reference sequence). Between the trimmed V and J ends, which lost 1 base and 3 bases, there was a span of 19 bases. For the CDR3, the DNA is TGTGCCAGCAGTTTATACTCACAGCTTTCCCGGGTTGGGGCCAACGTCCTGACTTTC. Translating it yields CASSLYSQLSRVGANVLTF.

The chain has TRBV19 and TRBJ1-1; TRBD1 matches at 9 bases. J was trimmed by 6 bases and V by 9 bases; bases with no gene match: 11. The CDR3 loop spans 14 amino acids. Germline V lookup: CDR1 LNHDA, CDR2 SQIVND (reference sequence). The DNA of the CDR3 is TGTGCCAGCCAGTGGAGACAGGGGGGTTCTGAAGCTTTCTTT. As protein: CASQWRQGGSEAFF.

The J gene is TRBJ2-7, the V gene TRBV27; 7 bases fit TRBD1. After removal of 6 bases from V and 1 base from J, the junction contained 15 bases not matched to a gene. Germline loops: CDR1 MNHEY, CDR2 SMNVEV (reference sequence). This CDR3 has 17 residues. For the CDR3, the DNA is TGTGCCAGCAGAACCAGGACAGGCCGATTACTTTCCTACGAGCAGTACTTC. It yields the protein CASRTRTGRLLSYEQYF.